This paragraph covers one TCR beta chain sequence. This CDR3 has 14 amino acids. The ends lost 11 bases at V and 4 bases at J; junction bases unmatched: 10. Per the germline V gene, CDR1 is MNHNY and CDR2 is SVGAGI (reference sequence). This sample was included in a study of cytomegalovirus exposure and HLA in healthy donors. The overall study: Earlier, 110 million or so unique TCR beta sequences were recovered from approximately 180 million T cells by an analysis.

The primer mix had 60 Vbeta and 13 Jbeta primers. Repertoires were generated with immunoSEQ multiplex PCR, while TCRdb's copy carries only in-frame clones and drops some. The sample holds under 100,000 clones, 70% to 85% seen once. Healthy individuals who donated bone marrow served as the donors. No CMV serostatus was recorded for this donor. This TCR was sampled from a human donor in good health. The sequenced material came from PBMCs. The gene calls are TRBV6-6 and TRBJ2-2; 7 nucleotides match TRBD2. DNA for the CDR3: TGTGCCGGCCGGGAAAGCGGGGCCACCGGGGAGCTGTTTTTT. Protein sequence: CAGRESGATGELFF.